This T cell receptor (beta chain) was profiled in a study of shared clonotypes between healthy human individuals. Study summary: Three men and a couple of women, aged 18 to 49, were donors.

Assay: immunoSEQ multiplex PCR; the TCRdb copy retains only in-frame clones and omits some. The table records about 1.4 million clones, around 97% of them present only once. Turning to this clone: Its antigen is still unknown.

General observations from the study: Some naive CD4 clonotypes, around 5%, turned up in common across several donors. The represented genetic and exposure-history diversity was limited by the small number of donors.

The length of the CDR3 is 14 residues. The ends lost 10 bases at V and 4 bases at J; junction bases unmatched: 10. Germline CDR1 is MDHEN and CDR2 is SYDVKM. This TCR was recovered from a man between 25 and 39 years old in good health. Material: naive CD4+ T cells sorted from blood. Subset given: CD45RA+ positively selected. The chain recombines TRBV28 with TRBJ2-1; 7 bases match TRBD2. This chain's CDR3 is CAISPPREYNEQFF. The CDR3 nucleotides are TGTGCCATCTCACCCCCGCGGGAGTACAATGAGCAGTTCTTC.